In this sample, the clone carrying this T cell receptor beta chain turned up many times. The CDR3 spans 15 residues. The V and J ends lost 9 bases and 5 bases, in that order; junction bases with no gene match: 11. Germline V gene lookup returns CDR1 LNHDA and CDR2 SQIVND (reference sequence). The data stem from a study of blood T cell repertoires in COVID-19. As for the study in general: T cells, B-cell-depleted T cells, or PBMCs supplied cDNA or gDNA.

Ages ranged from about 18 to 100 years, with residence in fewer than 25 US areas. The recovered donors of Cohort 3 showed two negative PCRs, clearance, or symptom resolution. Original data processing: The assay estimated nucleated cells by amplifying reference gene primers. TCRdb's copy holds only in-frame clones and misses some; the assay was immunoSEQ multiplex PCR. The DNA was the basis for D and trimming; V, J and clone size are from that table. The data hold hundreds of thousands of clones, with about 93% observed a single time. The source of this sequence is a woman in her late teens or twenties who had recovered from COVID-19. The specimen sequenced was PBMCs or T cells enriched from blood (not recorded which). The V and J genes are TRBV19 and TRBJ2-2; 8 bases align to TRBD2. CDR3 amino acids: CARLWREVWTGELFF. CDR3 in DNA: TGTGCCAGGCTTTGGCGGGAGGTATGGACCGGGGAGCTGTTTTTT.